These T cell receptor beta chains were read from a single sample in a study of long-term antiretroviral therapy in people with HIV. Some clones are missing from TCRdb's copy, which holds only in-frame ones; the method was immunoSEQ multiplex PCR. Here the sample spans under 35,000 clones, nearly 95% being singletons. The sample consisted of unsorted PBMCs, taken 5 to 5.5 years after starting antiretroviral therapy. Every receptor here comes from a woman aged 45-65 years with HIV. Both conserved end residues are part of each CDR3. A D gene is named only where the DNA matches it firmly. Rows may omit the clone size; those that give it use once, few, many or a size class.

clone_size,j_call,d_call,v_call,cdr3_nt,cdr3_aa
-,TRBJ2-3,TRBD2,TRBV29-1,TGCAGCGTTGATGGTGGGGGGGGCACAGATACGCAGTATTTT,CSVDGGGGTDTQYF
-,TRBJ2-3,TRBD1,TRBV7-9,TGTGCCAGCACCACGGACAGGGCACAGTATACGCAGTATTTT,CASTTDRAQYTQYF
-,TRBJ2-5,TRBD1,TRBV5-5,TGTGCCAGCAGCTTTGGGACAGGGGGCCGGGAGACCCAGTACTTC,CASSFGTGGRETQYF
once,TRBJ2-6,TRBD1,TRBV7-3,TGTGCCAGCAGCGCAGGTTCGGACAGGGGGTCTGGGGCCAACGTCCTGACTTTC,CASSAGSDRGSGANVLTF
few,TRBJ2-7,-,TRBV6-5,TGTGCCAGCAGTTACTCGTCTAAGGTCCACGAGCAGTACTTC,CASSYSSKVHEQYF
-,TRBJ1-3,-,TRBV10-3,TGTGCCATCAGTGAGTCATCACCGAGCTCTGGAAACACCATATATTTT,CAISESSPSSGNTIYF
-,TRBJ2-2,-,TRBV5-6,TGTGCCAGCAGCCTTATGTCAGCCGGGGAGCTGTTTTTT,CASSLMSAGELFF
-,TRBJ1-5,TRBD1,TRBV6-1,TGTGCCAGCAGTGACAGACAGGGGGTTGGCAATCAGCCCCAGCATTTT,CASSDRQGVGNQPQHF
-,TRBJ2-7,-,TRBV7-2,TGTGCCAGCAGCTTACCGACCCGACTGGGGGGACGGGCCTCCTACGAGCAGTACTTC,CASSLPTRLGGRASYEQYF
few,TRBJ2-5,-,TRBV7-8,TGTGCCAGCAGCGGACCCTCCGGAGAGACCCAGTACTTC,CASSGPSGETQYF
-,TRBJ2-7,-,TRBV6-5,TGTGCCAGCAGTGAATTTCCAGCCCCCTACGAGCAGTACTTC,CASSEFPAPYEQYF
-,TRBJ1-1,-,TRBV7-3,TGTGCCAGCAGCCTGACAGTGAACACTGAAGCTTTCTTT,CASSLTVNTEAFF
-,TRBJ2-5,-,TRBV7-6,TGTGCCAGCAGCTTAGCGTCAGGGTACCAAGAGACCCAGTACTTC,CASSLASGYQETQYF
-,TRBJ2-1,TRBD1,TRBV10-1,TGCGCCAGCAGTTCCGCCAGGGGGCAGAATGAGCAGTTCTTC,CASSSARGQNEQFF
-,TRBJ2-7,-,TRBV7-6,TGTGCCAGCAGCCCTCTTAGTGTGTCCTACGAGCAGTACTTC,CASSPLSVSYEQYF
-,TRBJ1-5,-,TRBV2,TGTGCCAGCACCGGACAGAGCGCTCAGCCCCAGCATTTT,CASTGQSAQPQHF
-,TRBJ2-1,-,TRBV2,TGTGCCAGCAGTGATCCCGGGAGCTCCTACAATGAGCAGTTCTTC,CASSDPGSSYNEQFF
-,TRBJ2-1,TRBD1,TRBV5-4,TGTGCCAGCAGCCCTAATGACAGGGGCTACAATGAGCAGTTCTTC,CASSPNDRGYNEQFF
-,TRBJ2-7,-,TRBV30,TGTGCCTGGAGTCCAACCGGGGCCTACGAGCAGTACTTC,CAWSPTGAYEQYF
-,TRBJ2-2,-,TRBV7-2,TGTGCCAGCAGCTTTAGGTACACCGGGGAGCTGTTTTTT,CASSFRYTGELFF
-,TRBJ1-2,-,TRBV5-6,TGTGCCAGCAGAGGGGCTAACTATGGCTACACCTTC,CASRGANYGYTF
-,TRBJ1-5,TRBD1,TRBV10-3,TGTGCCATCAGTGAGTCGAATGACAGGGGGCGCGGGCAGCCCCAGCATTTT,CAISESNDRGRGQPQHF
-,TRBJ2-5,-,TRBV14,TGTGCCAGCAGCCGACGGGTTTTCCAAGAGACCCAGTACTTC,CASSRRVFQETQYF
-,TRBJ1-1,-,TRBV7-6,TGTGCCAGCAGCCCTGCCCCACACTGGAATGAAGCTTTCTTT,CASSPAPHWNEAFF
-,TRBJ1-2,TRBD1,TRBV7-3,TGTGCCAGCAGAAAGGGGTTAGCTACAGGGGCGGGGGATGGCTACACCTTC,CASRKGLATGAGDGYTF
-,TRBJ2-1,TRBD2,TRBV9,TGTGCCAGCAGCGTAGATCTAGCGGGGGGGCGGGAGCAGTTCTTC,CASSVDLAGGREQFF